This T cell receptor (beta chain) was identified during a study of CD4 T cells in relation to SARS-CoV-2 and coronaviruses. Study-level points and caveats: Compared with monoreactive clones, crossreactive clones showed significantly weaker SARS-CoV-2 expansion. This crossreactivity analysis covered spike protein alone, no other viral proteins.

CD4+ T cells from unexposed donors were obtained before the COVID-19 pandemic (2011-2018). The cells were cultured for 9 to 11 days before CD4+ T cells were isolated. About 1.9 million PBMCs per well were cultured with approximately 10 IU/ml IL-2. Points on this clone: Its antigen remains unknown.

Profiling relied on immunoSEQ multiplex PCR, and the TCRdb table lists in-frame clones only, not all of them. The table records around 11,000 clones, about 79% of them present only once. The CDR3 runs to 16 residues. Germline V gene lookup returns CDR1 MDHEN and CDR2 SYDVKM. V dropped 8 bases and J dropped 2; count of bases not matched to a gene: 6. The sample comprised CD4+ T cells from PBMCs, cultured in vitro. The receptor was derived from a human donor in good health. The V call is TRBV28, the J call TRBJ2-1; 13 bases are shared with TRBD2. CDR3 nucleotides: TGTGCCAGCGGCACTAGCGGGAGGGTACCCTACAATGAGCAGTTCTTC. This gives the protein CASGTSGRVPYNEQFF. Based on the CDR3 plus reference TRBV28 and TRBJ2-1, the full variable domain is DVKVTQSSRYLVKRTGEKVFLECVQDMDHENMFWYRQDPGLGLRLIYFSYDVKMKEKGDIPEGYSVSREKKERFSLILESASTNQTSMYLCASGTSGRVPYNEQFFGPGTRLTVL.